The subject of this entry is one TCR beta chain. Its antigen is still unknown. This specimen belongs to a study of T-cell memory formation after mild COVID-19. At the level of the study: Most TCR clusters belonged to a single donor. Overall study results and limits: CD4+ clones that contracted lay mainly in CM and EM; CD8+ ones lay in EMRA.

MiXCR, run by TCRdb on the 5' RACE reads, gives a single entry per CDR3 protein. This table has roughly 70,000 distinct CDR3 sequences, roughly a sixth appearing once. The CDR3 consists of 12 residues. The V gene end was trimmed by 5 bases and the J gene end by 8 bases; junction bases not matched to a gene: 5. Germline CDR1 is SEHNR and CDR2 is FQNEAQ (reference sequence). This sequence was found in an adult woman who had mild COVID-19 (a few samples of this study predate the infection). Cell type and time point are not known. Material for sequencing was PBMCs or a T cell subset sorted from them (not recorded which). J is TRBJ1-2 and V is TRBV7-9; 7 bases fit TRBD1. CDR3 loop: CASSGSQGGYTF. CDR3 bases: TGTGCCAGCAGCGGATCACAGGGGGGCTACACCTTC.